The T cell receptor beta chain under discussion was sequenced for a study of identifying expanded T cells in peripheral blood. Broader study findings: Across healthy donors, higher total template counts meant significantly greater roughly two-week count variance. Over two and four weeks, about 15 and 18 clones changed, versus roughly 1.1 between replicates.

Germline V CDR1 and CDR2: SGHVS, FQNEAQ. Trimming took off 0 bases at V and 4 bases at J, with 12 bases between the two ends. This CDR3 region has 15 residues. TCRdb keeps only in-frame clones here, not all; method: immunoSEQ multiplex PCR. The data contain approximately 58,000 clones, under 85% of them seen just once; the ten biggest clones take up approximately 15%. Remarks on this clone: Antigen: not known.

Healthy donors had no documented immune events, such as infections, while sampled. The V gene is TRBV7-8, the J gene TRBJ1-1, with a tentative D call TRBD1 (6 bases). The sequencing input was blood. This TCR was recovered from a person between 18 and 75 years old in good health. CDR3 sequence (DNA): TGTGCCAGCAGCTTAGCCTCGGGAGGGGGCACTGAAGCTTTCTTT. Amino acids: CASSLASGGGTEAFF.